This T cell receptor (beta chain) stems from a study of beta chain features in type 1 diabetes. Study-level points and caveats: Within each of all four CD4+ subsets, Type 1 diabetes patients had TCRB CDR3s that were moderately but significantly shorter.

V was cut by 4 bases and J by 1 base, with 10 bases left in between. This CDR3 has 13 residues. The germline CDR1 and CDR2 sequences are GTSNPN and SVGIG (reference sequence). The entirety of the isolated RNA underwent reverse transcription, so expressed TCRB transcripts were sequenced. About 3.4 million reads per sample on average were obtained from naive, central memory and regulatory T cell samples. Measured with immunoSEQ multiplex PCR; TCRdb has only the in-frame clones, and not every one. The repertoire has fewer than 350,000 clones, 15% of them found once; the top ten carry less than 0.02%. About this clone itself: Its target is unknown.

This clonotype was obtained from a man between 18 and 29 years old with type 1 diabetes. The chain uses TRBV30 and TRBJ1-2, with no clear D. Sequences were obtained from naive CD4+ T cells from blood. CDR3 region: CAWTVLLNYGYTF. The CDR3 DNA sequence: TGTGCCTGGACCGTCCTACTTAACTATGGCTACACCTTC. Full variable domain (rest looked up from reference TRBV30 and TRBJ1-2): SQTIHQWPATLVQPVGSPLSLECTVEGTSNPNLYWYRQAAGRGLQLLFYSVGIGQISSEVPQNLSASRPQDRQFILSSKKLLLSDSGFYLCAWTVLLNYGYTFGSGTRLTVV.